This T cell receptor beta chain was sequenced for a study of shared clonotypes between healthy human individuals. Whole-study results and caveats: The sampled material consisted only of blood, and tissue repertoires are likely to differ. When naive CD4 clonotypes were compared across several donors, 4% to 6.5% were shared. Generally, estimated richness proved larger in naive subsets than it did in memory subsets. Generation probability values for non-shared clonotypes were lower than those for clonotypes shared by all four donors.

The germline V gene has CDR1 DFQATT and CDR2 SNEGSKA (reference sequence). The CDR3 covers 10 residues. About this clone: The antigen remains undetermined.

CD45RO-negative, CCR7-selected cells formed the naive CD8 fraction, which excluded terminally differentiated effector memory CD45RA+ cells. Here immunoSEQ multiplex PCR was the method, and the copy in TCRdb shows in-frame clones only, minus some. Counted here are around 2,000,000 clones, about 94% occurring once; the ten biggest clones make up about 1.1%. Sequencing was carried out using naive CD8+ T cells sorted from blood. The V call is TRBV20-1, the J call TRBJ2-7; no firm D call. The sequence was collected from a young man in good health. CDR3 in DNA: TGCAGGACCTCCTTCTGCGAGCAGTACTTC. The encoded protein is CRTSFCEQYF.